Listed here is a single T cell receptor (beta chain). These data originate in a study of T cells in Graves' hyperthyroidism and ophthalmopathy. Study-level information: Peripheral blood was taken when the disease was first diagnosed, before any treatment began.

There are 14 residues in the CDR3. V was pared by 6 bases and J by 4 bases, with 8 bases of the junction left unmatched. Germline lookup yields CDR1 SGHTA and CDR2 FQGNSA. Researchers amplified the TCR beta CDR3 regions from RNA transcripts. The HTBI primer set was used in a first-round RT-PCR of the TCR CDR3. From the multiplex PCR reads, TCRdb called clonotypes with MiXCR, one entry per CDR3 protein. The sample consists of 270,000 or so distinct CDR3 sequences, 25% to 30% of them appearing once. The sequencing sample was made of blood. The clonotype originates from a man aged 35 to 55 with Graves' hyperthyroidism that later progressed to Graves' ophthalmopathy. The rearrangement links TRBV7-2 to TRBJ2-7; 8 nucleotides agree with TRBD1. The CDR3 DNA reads TGTGCCAGCAGTCACTACGGACAGGGTTACGAGCAGTACTTC. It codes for CASSHYGQGYEQYF.